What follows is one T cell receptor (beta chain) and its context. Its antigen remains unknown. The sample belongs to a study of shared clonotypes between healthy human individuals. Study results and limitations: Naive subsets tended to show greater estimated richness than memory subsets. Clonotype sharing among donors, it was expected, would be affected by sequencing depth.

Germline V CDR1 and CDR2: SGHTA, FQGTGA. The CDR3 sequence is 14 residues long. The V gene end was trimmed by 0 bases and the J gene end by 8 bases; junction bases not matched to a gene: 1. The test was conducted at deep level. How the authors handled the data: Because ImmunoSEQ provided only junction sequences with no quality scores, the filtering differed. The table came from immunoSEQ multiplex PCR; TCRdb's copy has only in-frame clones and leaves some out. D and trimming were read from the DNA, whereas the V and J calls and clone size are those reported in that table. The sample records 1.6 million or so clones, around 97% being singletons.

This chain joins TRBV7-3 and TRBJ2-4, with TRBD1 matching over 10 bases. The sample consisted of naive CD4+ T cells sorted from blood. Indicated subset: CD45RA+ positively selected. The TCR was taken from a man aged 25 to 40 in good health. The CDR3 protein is CASSLTGTGDIQYF. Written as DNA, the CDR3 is TGTGCCAGCAGCTTAACCGGGACAGGGGACATTCAGTACTTC.